This TCR beta chain was captured in a study of cytomegalovirus exposure and HLA in healthy donors. The CDR3 has 14 amino acids. The V and J ends lost 3 bases and 4 bases, in that order; junction bases with no gene match: 4. Germline V gene data show CDR1 as SGHRS and CDR2 as YFSETQ. Study-level results: Overall, about 160 TCR beta chains were annotated as cytomegalovirus-associated.

Sequencing used immunoSEQ multiplex PCR; TCRdb keeps in-frame clones, though not all of them. The sample has about 360,000 clones; 86% are singletons. As regards this clone: Antigen specificity is unknown.

V is TRBV5-1 and J is TRBJ2-7, with 10 positions matching TRBD2. Material for sequencing was PBMCs. This clonotype originated in a woman aged 18 to 35 in good health and CMV-seronegative. In nucleotides, the CDR3 is TGCGCCAGCAGCTATGAGACTAGCGGGTACGAGCAGTACTTC. Translated: CASSYETSGYEQYF.